Below are 10 T cell receptor beta chains sequenced from a single sample in a study of shared clonotypes between healthy human individuals. This table comes from immunoSEQ multiplex PCR, and its TCRdb copy is limited to in-frame clones, with some not included. The sample carries millions of clones, 93% recorded once. The sample was naive CD4+ T cells from PBMCs. Subset denoted: CD45RA+ positively selected. Receptors originate from a man aged 18 to 29 in good health. Some clones in this sample may be carry-over from other donors' samples.

The chain recombines TRBV4-3 with TRBJ2-7; D assignment may be TRBD1 or TRBD2 (5 bases each). This CDR3 comprises 15 residues. Germline assignment: CDR1 LGHNA and CDR2 YSLEER. With 0 bases removed from V and 6 bases from J, the gap between germline ends came to 15 bases. CDR3 DNA sequence: TGCGCCAGCAGCCAAGACGCTCCGGGGCGCGGCGAGCAGTACTTC. It codes for CASSQDAPGRGEQYF.

The chain couples TRBV6-5 to TRBJ1-5, with a possible D match to TRBD1 (5 bases). Trimming removed 5 bases from V and 1 base from J, with 12 bases in between. There are 15 residues in the CDR3. CDR1 is MNHEY and CDR2 is SVGAGI in the germline V gene. The CDR3 sequence: CASSIGTKSNQPQHF. CDR3 coding DNA: TGTGCCAGCAGTATAGGGACGAAAAGCAATCAGCCCCAGCATTTT.

The rearrangement links TRBV27 to TRBJ2-7; 9 nucleotides agree with TRBD2. The CDR3 covers 17 residues. The trim removed 3 bases at V and 5 bases at J, leaving 14 bases unmatched. Germline CDR1 and CDR2: MNHEY and SMNVEV (reference sequence). CDR3 nucleotides: TGTGCCAGCAGTTTTGAGAAAGGGCGGGGGGGTCCGGACGAGCAGTACTTC. Translated: CASSFEKGRGGPDEQYF.

The CDR3 reads CAWSDWVLGKLFF. In DNA form, the CDR3 reads TGTGCCTGGAGTGACTGGGTTTTGGGGAAACTGTTTTTT. The J gene is TRBJ1-4, the V gene TRBV30, with unresolved D. The CDR3 covers 13 residues. CDR1 GTSNPN and CDR2 SVGIG come from the germline V gene (reference sequence). Trimming removed 1 base at V and 11 bases at J, with 14 bases between.

J is TRBJ1-1 and V is TRBV12-5, with D possibly matching TRBD1 (6 bases). CDR1 and CDR2 (germline): LGHNT, FRNRAP. The CDR3 covers 16 residues. V was pared by 5 bases and J by 0 bases, with 16 bases between. CDR3 sequence reads: CASGERAGHLNTEAFF. In DNA form, the CDR3 reads TGTGCTAGTGGTGAGAGGGCGGGACATTTGAACACTGAAGCTTTCTTT. Full variable domain (remainder filled in from reference TRBV12-5 and TRBJ1-1): DARVTQTPRHKVTEMGQEVTMRCQPILGHNTVFWYRQTMMQGLELLAYFRNRAPLDDSGMPKDRFSAEMPDATLATLKIQPSEPRDSAVYFCASGERAGHLNTEAFFGQGTRLTVV.

The rearrangement joins TRBV2 to TRBJ2-7; TRBD2 matches 10 bases. The CDR3 totals 16 residues. Germline V gene lookup returns CDR1 SNHLY and CDR2 FYNNEI. The junction had 8 bases not matched to a gene; V was cut back by 6 bases and J by 0 bases. The CDR3: CASREFSGRNSYEQYF. The CDR3 coding sequence is TGTGCCAGCAGGGAATTTAGCGGGAGGAACTCCTACGAGCAGTACTTC.

The chain uses TRBV5-1 and TRBJ1-1; D is perhaps TRBD1 (5 bases). Germline V gene sequence: CDR1 SGHRS, CDR2 YFSETQ. The CDR3 is 16 amino acids. V was cut by 6 bases and J by 0 bases, with 18 bases left in between. DNA for the CDR3: TGCGCCAGCACCCAATCGACCGGCAGGGTGAACACTGAAGCTTTCTTT. It is translated as CASTQSTGRVNTEAFF.

V gene TRBV28 combines with J gene TRBJ2-7; possible D gene TRBD1, 5 bases. Trimming shortened V by 5 bases and J by 3 bases, and 11 bases separated the two germline ends. This CDR3 contains 13 residues. Germline-derived CDR1 and CDR2 are MDHEN and SYDVKM. The CDR3 protein is CASSPDRYYEQYF. The CDR3 DNA reads as TGTGCCAGCAGTCCTGACAGATACTACGAGCAGTACTTC.

The chain combines TRBV28 with TRBJ1-5; D not certain. The ends were cut back, 3 bases at V and 3 bases at J, with 6 bases in the middle. This CDR3 is built from 13 residues. The germline CDR1 and CDR2 sequences are MDHEN and SYDVKM. The CDR3 loop is CASSFLNNQPQHF. CDR3 bases: TGTGCCAGCAGTTTTTTGAACAATCAGCCCCAGCATTTT.

This clone was seen just once. The chain recombines TRBV29-1 with TRBJ2-2; TRBD2 aligns across 9 bases. Germline lookup yields CDR1 SQVTM and CDR2 ANQGSEA. Losses at the gene ends were 5 bases for V and 0 bases for J; bases not matched to a gene: 10. The CDR3 has 17 amino acids. The chain's CDR3 is CSVQKWRGGANTGELFF. As DNA, the CDR3 is TGCAGCGTTCAAAAGTGGCGCGGGGGGGCGAACACCGGGGAGCTGTTTTTT.